Listed below are T cell receptor beta chains from one sample, sequenced in a study of PD-1 blockade in classical Hodgkin lymphoma. Profiling relied on immunoSEQ multiplex PCR, and the TCRdb table lists in-frame clones only, not all of them. The table records 30,000 to 50,000 clones, 77% of them present only once. The source was peripheral blood mononuclear cells (PBMCs), collected before the fourth cycle of nivolumab. The receptors come from a human donor with classical Hodgkin lymphoma. Both conserved end residues are part of each CDR3. D genes are given only for firm matches. Expanded clones get a size class; other rows say once, few or many, or leave the size out.

TRBJ1-6 | TRBV28 | TRBD1 | . | CASSSGLGQPKGTLHF | TGTGCCAGCAGTTCGGGACTGGGACAGCCTAAGGGGACCCTCCACTTT
TRBJ1-1 | TRBV7-9 | . | . | CASSYGPAEAFF | TGTGCCAGCAGCTACGGGCCCGCTGAAGCTTTCTTT
TRBJ1-1 | TRBV5-1 | . | . | CASRTPGQNTEAFF | TGCGCCAGCAGGACTCCGGGACAGAACACTGAAGCTTTCTTT
TRBJ2-2 | TRBV7-3 | TRBD2 | . | CASSLTSGGNTGELFF | TGTGCCAGCAGCTTAACGAGCGGGGGGAACACCGGGGAGCTGTTTTTT
TRBJ1-5 | TRBV5-1 | . | . | CASSREGGNQPQHF | TGCGCCAGCAGCCGGGAGGGGGGAAATCAGCCCCAGCATTTT
TRBJ2-3 | TRBV2 | TRBD2 | . | CASRERGSPDTQYF | TGTGCCAGCAGAGAGCGGGGGAGCCCAGATACGCAGTATTTT
TRBJ1-6 | TRBV6-1 | . | . | CASQGRVRDSPLHF | TGTGCCAGCCAAGGGAGAGTCCGTGATTCACCCCTCCACTTT
TRBJ2-2 | TRBV19 | . | few | CASSFGFTGELFF | TGTGCCAGTAGTTTCGGATTCACCGGGGAGCTGTTTTTT
TRBJ1-5 | TRBV25-1 | . | . | CASSGGGAGQPQHF | TGTGCCAGCTCCGGTGGGGGGGCCGGACAGCCCCAGCATTTT
TRBJ2-7 | TRBV11-1 | . | large | CASSLVFGEQYF | TGTGCCAGCAGCTTAGTTTTCGGCGAGCAGTACTTC
TRBJ1-1 | TRBV10-1 | . | . | CASSTTGLEAEAFF | TGCGCCAGCAGCACCACGGGGCTAGAGGCTGAAGCTTTCTTT
TRBJ1-2 | TRBV6-6 | TRBD1 | . | CASRRPQDRAYGYTF | TGTGCCAGCAGGCGACCCCAGGACAGGGCGTATGGCTACACCTTC
TRBJ2-7 | TRBV6-5 | . | once | CASSSTLDPYEQYF | TGTGCCAGCAGTTCTACTTTGGACCCCTACGAGCAGTACTTC
TRBJ2-3 | TRBV9 | . | . | CASSHGSTDTQYF | TGTGCCAGCAGCCACGGATCCACAGATACGCAGTATTTT
TRBJ1-5 | TRBV7-2 | . | . | CASSLNLGGQPQHF | TGTGCCAGCAGCTTAAATCTAGGCGGTCAGCCCCAGCATTTT
TRBJ2-7 | TRBV11-3 | TRBD2 | . | CASSYGASGDYEQYF | TGTGCCAGCAGCTACGGGGCTAGCGGGGACTACGAGCAGTACTTC
TRBJ1-2 | TRBV4-3 | . | . | CASSQTRAPIQRDGYTF | TGCGCCAGCAGCCAAACTCGGGCTCCGATCCAGAGGGATGGCTACACCTTC
TRBJ1-2 | TRBV29-1 | TRBD1 | . | CSVGETGGEGYTF | TGCAGCGTTGGGGAGACAGGGGGCGAAGGCTACACCTTC
TRBJ1-5 | TRBV7-9 | TRBD1 | once | CASSRDRSQPQHF | TGTGCCAGCAGCCGGGACAGGTCCCAGCCCCAGCATTTT
TRBJ2-7 | TRBV4-2 | . | . | CASSQGHVSGYEQYF | TGTGCCAGCAGCCAAGGTCATGTATCGGGTTACGAGCAGTACTTC
TRBJ2-3 | TRBV5-4 | TRBD2 | . | CASSNWTSARRGGTDTQYF | TGTGCCAGCAGCAACTGGACTAGCGCCCGGAGAGGGGGGACAGATACGCAGTATTTT
TRBJ2-5 | TRBV7-2 | . | . | CASSPRRDGTQYF | TGTGCCAGCAGCCCCCGTAGGGATGGGACCCAGTACTTC
TRBJ1-1 | TRBV27 | . | . | CASSRFRELNTEAFF | TGTGCCAGCAGTAGGTTCCGGGAGCTGAACACTGAAGCTTTCTTT
TRBJ1-5 | TRBV28 | . | . | CASSFGINQPQHF | TGTGCCAGCAGTTTTGGGATCAATCAGCCCCAGCATTTT
TRBJ2-4 | TRBV5-1 | TRBD1 | . | CASSLGQGVDIQYF | TGCGCCAGCAGCCTGGGACAGGGGGTGGACATTCAGTACTTC
TRBJ2-7 | TRBV15 | . | . | CATSRDLGYEQYF | TGTGCCACCAGCAGAGATCTGGGTTACGAGCAGTACTTC
TRBJ2-5 | TRBV7-6 | . | . | CASSLVGGETQYF | TGTGCCAGCAGCTTAGTAGGGGGAGAGACCCAGTACTTC
TRBJ2-7 | TRBV10-1 | TRBD1 | . | CASSYGRDRGLYEQYF | TGCGCCAGCAGTTACGGACGGGACAGGGGGCTATACGAGCAGTACTTC
TRBJ1-5 | TRBV19 | TRBD1 | few | CASSRGDRGSSNQPQHF | TGTGCCAGTAGTAGAGGGGACAGGGGGTCCTCTAATCAGCCCCAGCATTTT
TRBJ2-2 | TRBV28 | . | once | CASSLWLHSGTGELFF | TGTGCCAGCAGTTTATGGCTCCACTCAGGGACCGGGGAGCTGTTTTTT
TRBJ2-3 | TRBV9 | . | few | CASSVLGDIFTDTQYF | TGTGCCAGCAGCGTCCTAGGGGATATATTCACAGATACGCAGTATTTT
TRBJ2-7 | TRBV7-2 | . | few | CASSYGLYEQYF | TGTGCCAGCAGCTATGGGCTTTACGAGCAGTACTTC
TRBJ2-2 | TRBV2 | TRBD1 | . | CASRQTGVTGELFF | TGTGCCAGCAGACAGACAGGGGTCACCGGGGAGCTGTTTTTT
TRBJ1-1 | TRBV4-3 | . | . | CASSQRSGGTEAFF | TGCGCCAGCAGCCAGAGGTCTGGGGGCACTGAAGCTTTCTTT
TRBJ1-5 | TRBV4-1 | . | . | CASSQGRNQPQHF | TGCGCCAGCAGCCAAGGGCGCAATCAGCCCCAGCATTTT
TRBJ2-6 | TRBV6-5 | . | . | CASSYADFSGANVLTF | TGTGCCAGCAGTTACGCAGATTTCTCTGGGGCCAACGTCCTGACTTTC
TRBJ2-7 | TRBV2 | TRBD2 | . | CAGGDVGSYEQYF | TGTGCCGGGGGGGACGTGGGCTCCTACGAGCAGTACTTC
TRBJ1-5 | TRBV6-5 | . | few | CASSYPSFMENQPQHF | TGTGCCAGCAGTTATCCCAGCTTTATGGAGAATCAGCCCCAGCATTTT
TRBJ2-2 | TRBV5-1 | TRBD1 | . | CASSLTGGVDTGELFF | TGCGCCAGCAGCTTGACAGGGGGCGTCGACACCGGGGAGCTGTTTTTT
TRBJ1-2 | TRBV20-1 | . | . | CSATPNYGYTF | TGCAGTGCTACACCTAACTATGGCTACACCTTC
TRBJ2-7 | TRBV5-5 | . | . | CASSFSQGINEQYF | TGTGCCAGCAGCTTCTCTCAGGGGATAAACGAGCAGTACTTC
TRBJ1-5 | TRBV6-1 | . | . | CASNGQFQPQHF | TGTGCCAGCAACGGACAGTTCCAGCCCCAGCATTTT
TRBJ1-5 | TRBV19 | TRBD1 | few | CASRPPRTGWFQPQHF | TGTGCCAGTAGGCCTCCGAGGACAGGGTGGTTTCAGCCCCAGCATTTT
TRBJ1-1 | TRBV11-2 | . | . | CASRGGGMNTEAFF | TGTGCCAGCAGAGGTGGCGGAATGAACACTGAAGCTTTCTTT
TRBJ1-4 | TRBV27 | . | . | CASSAGRTNEKLFF | TGTGCCAGCAGTGCAGGAAGAACTAATGAAAAACTGTTTTTT
TRBJ1-4 | TRBV4-3 | . | . | CASSHYRATNEKLFF | TGCGCCAGCAGCCACTACAGGGCAACTAATGAAAAACTGTTTTTT
TRBJ1-5 | TRBV2 | . | . | CASSVSTHQPQHF | TGTGCCAGCAGTGTCTCAACCCATCAGCCCCAGCATTTT
TRBJ2-7 | TRBV18 | . | . | CASSPSSYEQYF | TGTGCCAGCTCACCGAGCTCCTACGAGCAGTACTTC
TRBJ2-7 | TRBV6-1 | TRBD2 | . | CASRRSGGAYEQYF | TGTGCCAGCCGACGTAGCGGGGGGGCCTACGAGCAGTACTTC
TRBJ2-1 | TRBV5-4 | . | . | CASSFGGTYNEQFF | TGTGCCAGCAGCTTCGGGGGAACCTACAATGAGCAGTTCTTC
TRBJ1-2 | TRBV7-9 | TRBD1 | . | CASRRGTDYGYTF | TGTGCCAGCAGACGTGGGACAGACTATGGCTACACCTTC